The source of this T cell receptor beta chain is a study of CD8 T cells in Susac syndrome. It was with random hexamers that roughly 0.45 to 1 ug RNA was reverse transcribed. Amplification of TCR beta CDR3 was carried out by immunoSEQ multiplex PCR, which covered 54 Vbeta and 13 Jbeta segments. One entry per CDR3 protein, called by TCRdb with MiXCR from the immunoSEQ multiplex PCR reads. The sample lists 180,000 or so distinct CDR3 sequences; 90% to 96% were seen once. CDR3 size: 14 residues. Deletions cut 9 bases from V and 5 bases from J, with 19 bases between. Germline CDR1 and CDR2: LNHNV and YYDKDF (reference sequence).

This sequence was found in a human donor with multiple sclerosis. The chain carries TRBV15 and TRBJ2-5; unclear D gene. Sequenced input: CD4+ T cells from PBMCs. CDR3 region: CATTESLPWETQYF. The CDR3 nucleotides read TGTGCCACAACGGAGAGCCTCCCTTGGGAGACCCAGTACTTC.